Shown below are 17 T cell receptor beta chains from a single sample sequenced in a study of human T cells and chemical hapten exposure. A single record per CDR3 protein comes from TCRdb applying MiXCR to the RACE reads. The sample yields about 85,000 distinct CDR3 sequences, around 10% seen once. As for time point: patch test 2, 6 weeks after DPC sensitization. Documented treatment: therapeutic diphenylcyclopropenone sensitization with weekly scalp DPC. Material: whole blood, obtained in connection with sensitization to the hapten diphenylcyclopropenone (DPC). These receptors were taken from a man between 18 and 35 years old with alopecia areata. Some clones in this sample may be carry-over from other donors' samples.

This clonotype turned up a few times. This chain connects TRBV10-3 to TRBJ2-1, with D maybe TRBD2 (5 bases). This CDR3 has 16 amino acids. CDR1 is ENHRY and CDR2 is SYGVKD in the germline V gene. Trimming left V 6 bases short and J 4 bases short, with 19 bases between. This chain's CDR3 is CAIRGTAGRDYNEQFF. CDR3 DNA: TGTGCCATCAGGGGAACAGCAGGCCGGGATTACAATGAGCAGTTCTTC.

This clonotype was picked up many times. The chain combines TRBV5-1 with TRBJ1-1, with D hard to call. V was shortened by 2 bases and J by 1 base, with 9 bases between the two germline ends. The CDR3 runs to 14 residues. The germline V gene has CDR1 SGHRS and CDR2 YFSETQ. The CDR3 protein is CASSFDTGNTEAFF. CDR3 in DNA: TGCGCCAGCAGCTTTGATACGGGGAACACTGAAGCTTTCTTT.

This clonotype turned up a few times. The chain recombines TRBV3-1 with TRBJ2-7; D is ambiguous. This CDR3 is 14 amino acids long. Germline V gene data show CDR1 as LGHDT and CDR2 as YNNKEL (reference sequence). The V and J ends lost 0 bases and 2 bases respectively, with 8 bases between them. CDR3 sequence: CASSQDLAAYEQYF. As DNA, the CDR3 is TGTGCCAGCAGCCAAGATCTGGCAGCCTACGAGCAGTACTTC.

This clonotype was seen repeatedly, ten times or more. The V gene is TRBV27, the J gene TRBJ2-5; D call uncertain. V lost 0 bases and J 1 base, leaving 6 bases between the germline ends. Germline CDR1 MNHEY, CDR2 SMNVEV (reference sequence). This CDR3 is built from 14 residues. Written as DNA, the CDR3 is TGTGCCAGCAGTTTATCCCCCTCCCAAGAGACCCAGTACTTC. It yields the protein CASSLSPSQETQYF.

This clonotype came up many times. V gene TRBV3-1 combines with J gene TRBJ2-7; possibly TRBD1 or TRBD2 for D (5 bases each). The CDR3 runs to 14 residues. The germline V gene has CDR1 LGHDT and CDR2 YNNKEL (reference sequence). V lost 3 bases to trimming and J lost 0 bases, with 9 bases between them. CDR3 bases: TGTGCCAGCAGCCAGGGACCGGGCTCCTACGAGCAGTACGTC. It codes for CASSQGPGSYEQYV.

The sample holds many counts of this clonotype. The rearrangement joins TRBV20-1 to TRBJ1-5, with 9 positions matching TRBD1. With 3 bases clipped from V and 4 bases from J, the junction kept 4 bases outside the gene matches. Germline lookup yields CDR1 DFQATT and CDR2 SNEGSKA (reference sequence). This CDR3 region has 14 residues. The CDR3 sequence is CSARMGQGNQPQHF. Written as DNA, the CDR3 is TGCAGTGCTAGGATGGGACAGGGAAATCAGCCCCAGCATTTT.

This chain uses TRBV6-6 with TRBJ1-2, with TRBD1 identical over 9 bases. CDR1 MNHNY and CDR2 SVGAGI come from the germline V gene (reference sequence). The CDR3 contains 14 residues. Unmatched junction bases numbered 6, after V lost 6 bases and J lost 4 bases. The CDR3 DNA sequence: TGTGCCAGCAGCTCACAGGACAGGGGCTATGGCTACACCTTC. Translating gives CASSSQDRGYGYTF.

This clonotype was seen only a few times. The genes are TRBV12-3 or TRBV12-4 and TRBJ2-5; the D call may be TRBD1 or TRBD2 (5 bases each). V lost 6 bases and J 2 bases, leaving 13 bases between the germline ends. This CDR3 has 14 amino acids. CDR3 DNA sequence: TGTGCCAGCAGGTCTTGGGGGATTCAAGAGACCCAGTACTTC. It codes for CASRSWGIQETQYF.

This chain joins TRBV7-2 and TRBJ2-3, with TRBD2 as a possible D gene (5 bases). The CDR3 runs to 17 residues. Germline lookup yields CDR1 SGHTA and CDR2 FQGNSA. The germline V and J ends were trimmed by 0 bases and 0 bases, with 13 bases remaining between them. CDR3 nucleotides: TGTGCCAGCAGCTTAGCGCTGGGCGGGTCTAGCACAGATACGCAGTATTTT. Translating gives CASSLALGGSSTDTQYF.

This clonotype was recorded many times. V usage is TRBV10-3 and J usage is TRBJ1-6; possible D gene TRBD1, 5 bases. This CDR3 spans 16 amino acids. Deletions cut 6 bases from V and 0 bases from J, with 12 bases between. Germline V gene sequence: CDR1 ENHRY, CDR2 SYGVKD. The DNA of the CDR3 is TGTGCCATCAGCGAACGGGGGAGCTCCTATAATTCACCCCTCCACTTT. It encodes CAISERGSSYNSPLHF.

This clonotype was counted ten times or more. The chain has TRBV9 and TRBJ2-2, with a tentative D call TRBD1 (6 bases). The V gene lost 4 bases and the J gene lost 6 bases, with 13 bases spanning the gap. CDR1 is SGDLS and CDR2 is YYNGEE in the germline V gene. The CDR3 covers 14 residues. The CDR3 sequence: CASSSHNRAGELFF. CDR3 DNA: TGTGCCAGCAGCTCACACAACAGGGCCGGGGAGCTGTTTTTT.

The V and J genes are TRBV20-1 and TRBJ2-7; D is ambiguous. The CDR3 consists of 14 residues. The V end lost 3 bases, the J end lost 0 bases, and 12 bases lay between the germline ends. CDR1 DFQATT and CDR2 SNEGSKA come from the germline V gene (reference sequence). The CDR3 sequence is CSASWELSSYEQYF. The DNA for the CDR3 is TGCAGTGCTAGTTGGGAACTAAGCTCCTACGAGCAGTACTTC.

This clonotype was seen more than once but under ten times. The chain carries TRBV10-3 and TRBJ2-2; 10 nucleotides agree with TRBD2. V trimming: 6 bases; J trimming: 1 base; junction bases outside the gene matches: 5. The CDR3 spans 16 residues. Germline V CDR1 and CDR2: ENHRY, SYGVKD. CDR3 sequence: CAIRNSGGMNTGELFF. CDR3 nucleotide sequence: TGTGCCATCAGAAATAGCGGGGGGATGAACACCGGGGAGCTGTTTTTT.

There are a few counts of this clonotype. The V call is TRBV4-3, the J call TRBJ1-4; no reliable D call. Germline V gene sequence: CDR1 LGHNA, CDR2 YSLEER. The CDR3 is 14 amino acids. Trimming removed 2 bases from V and 7 bases from J, with 11 bases in between. The CDR3 DNA reads as TGCGCCAGCAGCCAACCCGGTATGGGTGAAAAACTGTTTTTT. Its protein product is CASSQPGMGEKLFF.

This clonotype has a count of ten or more. The gene calls are TRBV7-9 and TRBJ1-1; 8 positions match TRBD1. This CDR3 has 13 residues. The V segment lost 6 bases and the J segment 7 bases; nucleotides outside the gene matches: 7. From germline, CDR1 is SEHNR and CDR2 FQNEAQ (reference sequence). CDR3 nucleotides: TGTGCCAGCAGGTCGACAGGGGAGGATGAAGCTTTCTTT. This translates into CASRSTGEDEAFF.

This clonotype was seen at least ten times. This rearrangement joins TRBV29-1 to TRBJ2-7, with 7 nucleotides matching TRBD2. In germline, CDR1 is SQVTM, CDR2 ANQGSEA. The V and J ends lost 7 bases and 3 bases, in that order; junction bases with no gene match: 6. The CDR3 has 12 amino acids. As DNA, the CDR3 is TGCAGCGCCCGGGGGGTCAGCTACGAGCAGTACTTC. Translated, it gives CSARGVSYEQYF.

The V gene is TRBV25-1, the J gene TRBJ2-3; D gene ambiguous. CDR1 MGHDK and CDR2 SYGVNS come from the germline V gene. V lost 2 bases and J lost 4, with 10 bases in between. The CDR3 runs 14 residues. The CDR3 region has the DNA TGTGCCAGCAGTGAAGCCCCGGACGCAGATACGCAGTATTTT. Amino acid sequence: CASSEAPDADTQYF.